In its sample, the clone carrying this TCR beta chain was seen once. The antigen remains unidentified. This record belongs to a study of shared clonotypes between healthy human individuals. In the study overall: CD8 memory received one plate per donor, CD8 naive two, CD4 memory three and CD4 naive three.

This CDR3 spans 16 amino acids. Trimming removed 5 bases at V and 3 bases at J, with 17 bases between. Per germline, CDR1 SEHNR and CDR2 FQNEAQ (reference sequence). Genomic DNA of each subset was evenly split across several immunoSEQ plates. An approximately 200 ng quantity of DNA, around 30,000 T cell genomes, went into the sorted-subset replicate PCRs. Sequencing used immunoSEQ multiplex PCR; TCRdb keeps in-frame clones, though not all of them. The sample lists 760,000 or so clones; around 96% were seen once. Terminally differentiated effector memory CD45RA+ cells were excluded by CCR7 positive selection of CD45RO-negative cells. General study findings and limits: It was the few donors that limited the genetic and exposure-history diversity represented.

The sequencing sample was made of naive CD8+ T cells sorted from blood. This clonotype originated in a young man in good health. J is TRBJ2-1 and V is TRBV7-9, with D maybe TRBD2 (6 bases). DNA for the CDR3: TGTGCCAGCAGCGCCCCCGCAGCGGGCGGCTACAATGAGCAGTTCTTC. Translated, it gives CASSAPAAGGYNEQFF.